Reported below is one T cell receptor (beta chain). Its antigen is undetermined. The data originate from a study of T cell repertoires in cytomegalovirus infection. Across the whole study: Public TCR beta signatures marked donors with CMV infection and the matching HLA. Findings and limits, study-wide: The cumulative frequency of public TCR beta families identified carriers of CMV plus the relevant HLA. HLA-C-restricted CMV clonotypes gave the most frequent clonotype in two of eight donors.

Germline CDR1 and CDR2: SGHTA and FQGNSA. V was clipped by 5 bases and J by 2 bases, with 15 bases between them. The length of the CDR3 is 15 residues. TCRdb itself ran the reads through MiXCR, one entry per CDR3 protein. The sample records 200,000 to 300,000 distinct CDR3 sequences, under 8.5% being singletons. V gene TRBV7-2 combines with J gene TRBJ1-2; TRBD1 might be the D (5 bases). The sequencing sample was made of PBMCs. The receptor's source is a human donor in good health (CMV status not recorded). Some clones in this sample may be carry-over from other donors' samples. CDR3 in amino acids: CASSPPGTGNYGYTF. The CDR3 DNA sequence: TGTGCCAGCAGCCCCCCTGGGACGGGGAACTATGGCTACACCTTC.